The present entry profiles one TCR beta chain with its context. Trimming removed 0 bases from V and 5 bases from J, with 11 bases in between. CDR1 SGDLS and CDR2 YYNGEE come from the germline V gene. The CDR3 runs to 14 residues. This sample stems from a study of blood T cell repertoires in COVID-19. Produced via immunoSEQ multiplex PCR; TCRdb's table is partial and in-frame only. The sample consists of about 77,000 clones, approximately 90% of them appearing once. The sequencing sample was made of peripheral blood. The TCR was taken from a woman at least 80 years old with acute or convalescent COVID-19. The V call is TRBV9, the J call TRBJ1-1; no firm D call. CDR3 in amino acids: CASSVGPISTEAFF. The CDR3 DNA sequence: TGTGCCAGCAGCGTAGGCCCTATATCGACTGAAGCTTTCTTT.